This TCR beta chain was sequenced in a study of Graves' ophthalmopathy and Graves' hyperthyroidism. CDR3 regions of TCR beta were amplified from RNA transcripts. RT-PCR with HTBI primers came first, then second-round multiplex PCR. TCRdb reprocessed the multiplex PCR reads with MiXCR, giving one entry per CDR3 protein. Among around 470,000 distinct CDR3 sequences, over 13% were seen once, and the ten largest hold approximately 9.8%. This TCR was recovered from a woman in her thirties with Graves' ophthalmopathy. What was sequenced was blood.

In nucleotides, the CDR3 is TGTGCCAGCTGCCGGACAGGGTTATATCGGAGTTGCAATCAGCCCCAGCATTTT. Amino acid sequence: CASCRTGLYRSCNQPQHF. The rearrangement joins TRBV6-2 or TRBV6-3 to TRBJ1-5, with 8 bases matching TRBD1. The CDR3 is 18 residues long. The trim removed 8 bases at V and 2 bases at J, leaving 17 bases unmatched. Germline assignment: CDR1 MNHEY and CDR2 SVGEGT.